The 26 T cell receptor beta chains presented below share a single source sample, sequenced in a study of graft-versus-host responses after intestinal transplantation. Repertoires were generated with immunoSEQ multiplex PCR, while TCRdb's copy carries only in-frame clones and drops some. The sample includes over 65,000 clones, 75% to 95% seen only once; the top ten take 7.6%. Their specific antigens are unknown. The material was unstimulated CD8+ T cells sorted from spleen or lymph node cells, obtained before transplant. These receptors were obtained from a human donor who was the organ donor for an intestinal transplant.

This clone was detected only once. V gene TRBV5-1 combines with J gene TRBJ2-7, with 15 bases fitting TRBD2. Looked up from germline, CDR1 is SGHRS and CDR2 is YFSETQ. The CDR3 has 19 amino acids. J lost 0 bases, V lost 2 bases, and 9 bases had no gene match. The CDR3 nucleotides read TGCGCCAGCAGCTTTTCGGGACTAGCGGGGGGAATAAACTCCTACGAGCAGTACTTC. Residues: CASSFSGLAGGINSYEQYF. The variable domain in full, with the rest retrieved from reference TRBV5-1 and TRBJ2-7, is KAGVTQTPRYLIKTRGQQVTLSCSPISGHRSVSWYQQTPGQGLQFLFEYFSETQRNKGNFPGRFSGRQFSNSRSEMNVSTLELGDSALYLCASSFSGLAGGINSYEQYFGPGTRLTVT.

This clone was counted once. V and J are TRBV13 and TRBJ2-7; D not resolved. The CDR3 has 13 amino acids. V was cut by 4 bases and J by 2 bases, with 9 bases left in between. Per the germline V gene, CDR1 is PRHDT and CDR2 is FYEKMQ (reference sequence). CDR3 protein: CASSSLGPYEQYF. CDR3 nucleotides: TGTGCCAGCAGCTCGCTGGGTCCCTACGAGCAGTACTTC.

The V gene is TRBV6-5, the J gene TRBJ1-1; TRBD1 is a possible D gene (5 bases). The V and J ends lost 2 bases and 6 bases respectively, with 13 bases between them. Germline V gives CDR1 MNHEY, CDR2 SVGAGI. The CDR3 loop spans 14 amino acids. CDR3 bases: TGTGCCAGCAGTTACGAGGGGCTCGGGCCTGAAGCTTTCTTT. This gives the protein CASSYEGLGPEAFF.

The chain couples TRBV6-1 to TRBJ2-7, with TRBD2 as a possible D gene (5 bases). The CDR3 totals 14 residues. V was shortened by 6 bases and J by 1 base, with 13 bases between the two germline ends. The germline V gene has CDR1 MNHNS and CDR2 SASEGT. CDR3 nucleotides: TGTGCCAGCAGCCGGCGGGTTCTATCCTACGAGCAGTACTTC. Amino acid sequence: CASSRRVLSYEQYF.

The V call is TRBV6-1, the J call TRBJ1-6, with D perhaps matching TRBD1 (6 bases). CDR3 length: 14 residues. The V and J ends lost 2 bases and 7 bases respectively, with 9 bases between them. Germline CDR1 and CDR2: MNHNS and SASEGT. CDR3 bases: TGTGCCAGCAGTGAACTGGGGACAAATTCACCCCTCCACTTT. Amino acid sequence: CASSELGTNSPLHF.

The chain employs TRBV5-4 and TRBJ2-3; TRBD2 might be the D (6 bases). Trimming cost V 5 bases and J 0 bases, with 13 bases left between them. Germline V lookup: CDR1 SGHNT, CDR2 YYREEE (reference sequence). The CDR3 is 15 residues long. The DNA for the CDR3 is TGTGCCAGCAGTAGCGGAACGACTAGCACAGATACGCAGTATTTT. Translated: CASSSGTTSTDTQYF.

This clone was counted once. The J gene is TRBJ1-1, the V gene TRBV19, with D unresolved. Trimming pared 5 bases from V and 5 bases from J, leaving 18 bases between. The V gene's germline CDR1 is LNHDA and CDR2 SQIVND (reference sequence). The CDR3 extends over 15 amino acids. The CDR3 is CASSYASPAFTEAFF. DNA for the CDR3: TGTGCCAGTAGTTACGCTTCTCCAGCGTTTACTGAAGCTTTCTTT.

The V gene is TRBV9, the J gene TRBJ2-3; 16 positions match TRBD2. Germline V gives CDR1 SGDLS, CDR2 YYNGEE. This CDR3 is 18 amino acids long. V gave up 4 bases and J gave up 4 bases; unmatched junction bases: 9. This chain's CDR3 is CASSPGTSGGAFSDTQYF. The DNA for the CDR3 is TGTGCCAGCAGCCCCGGGACTAGCGGGGGGGCTTTCTCAGATACGCAGTATTTT.

The chain carries TRBV11-2 and TRBJ2-3, with 9 bases identical to TRBD1. CDR1 SGHAT and CDR2 FQNNGV come from the germline V gene. Germline trimming cut 8 bases from V and 6 bases from J; bases unmatched to any gene: 18. This CDR3 is 17 amino acids long. The CDR3 nucleotides read TGTGCCAGCGGATTTGAGAGCCCTAGGACAGGGGTGGATACGCAGTATTTT. Residues: CASGFESPRTGVDTQYF. Full variable domain (remainder filled in from reference TRBV11-2 and TRBJ2-3): EAGVAQSPRYKIIEKRQSVAFWCNPISGHATLYWYQQILGQGPKLLIQFQNNGVVDDSQLPKDRFSAERLKGVDSTLKIQPAKLEDSAVYLCASGFESPRTGVDTQYFGPGTRLTVL.

The V gene is TRBV29-1, the J gene TRBJ2-2; no clear D. From germline, CDR1 is SQVTM and CDR2 ANQGSEA. The CDR3 contains 13 residues. The V gene lost 4 bases and the J gene lost 6 bases, with 12 bases spanning the gap. CDR3 amino acids: CSVVSQGPGELFF. The CDR3 DNA follows: TGCAGCGTTGTATCGCAAGGCCCCGGGGAGCTGTTTTTT.

The genes are TRBV7-3 and TRBJ2-2; D not certain. This CDR3 spans 12 amino acids. Germline V gene data show CDR1 as SGHTA and CDR2 as FQGTGA. Trimming removed 6 bases from V and 1 base from J, with 3 bases in between. CDR3 region: CASSGNTGELFF. For the CDR3, the DNA is TGTGCCAGCAGTGGGAACACCGGGGAGCTGTTTTTT.

The chain has TRBV29-1 and TRBJ2-2; TRBD2 agrees at 16 bases. Per germline, CDR1 SQVTM and CDR2 ANQGSEA. CDR3 length equals 17 residues. J gave up 2 bases and V 7 bases, and 7 bases lay outside the gene matches. CDR3 region: CSALGTSGRANTGELFF. The CDR3 nucleotides read TGCAGCGCTCTCGGGACTAGCGGGAGGGCCAACACCGGGGAGCTGTTTTTT.

J is TRBJ2-5 and V is TRBV9; 7 bases match TRBD2. V lost 3 bases, J lost 7 bases, and 6 bases stayed unmatched. Germline V gene sequence: CDR1 SGDLS, CDR2 YYNGEE. There are 13 residues in the CDR3. Here the CDR3 DNA reads TGTGCCAGCAGCGGACTAGCTTTTGGGACCCAGTACTTC. It codes for CASSGLAFGTQYF.

V gene TRBV9 combines with J gene TRBJ2-2; D remains unclear. With 2 bases removed from V and 0 bases from J, the gap between germline ends came to 14 bases. Per the germline V gene, CDR1 is SGDLS and CDR2 is YYNGEE. The CDR3 runs to 17 residues. The CDR3, as DNA: TGTGCCAGCAGCGTTAGATCCCAGGCTCCGAACACCGGGGAGCTGTTTTTT. Its protein product is CASSVRSQAPNTGELFF.

The chain has TRBV10-1 and TRBJ2-5; D is ambiguous. Per germline, CDR1 WNHNN and CDR2 SYGVQD (reference sequence). CDR3 size: 14 residues. Between the trimmed V and J ends, which lost 6 bases and 1 base, there was a span of 12 bases. This CDR3 reads CASSPSARQETQYF. The CDR3 DNA reads as TGCGCCAGCAGCCCCTCAGCGCGCCAAGAGACCCAGTACTTC.

V is TRBV14 and J is TRBJ1-1; the match to TRBD1 covers 7 bases. Per the germline V gene, CDR1 is SGHDN and CDR2 is FVKESK. There are 15 residues in the CDR3. V lost 3 bases, J lost 2 bases, and 6 bases stayed unmatched. The CDR3: CASSQFGTANTEAFF. DNA for the CDR3: TGTGCCAGCAGCCAGTTTGGGACAGCAAACACTGAAGCTTTCTTT.

In its sample, this clone was seen once. The chain employs TRBV12-5 and TRBJ1-2, with D maybe TRBD1 (5 bases). The V gene lost 0 bases and the J gene lost 4 bases, with 12 bases spanning the gap. The CDR3 covers 15 residues. CDR1 and CDR2 (germline): LGHNT, FRNRAP. The CDR3 is CASGLVLGVSYGYTF. CDR3 nucleotide sequence: TGTGCTAGTGGTTTGGTACTGGGGGTTAGCTATGGCTACACCTTC.

Comment on this clone: The identical CDR3 is also encoded by other nucleotide sequences in the sample. V usage is TRBV27 and J usage is TRBJ2-1; D gene uncertain. V was cut by 3 bases and J by 4 bases, with 1 base left in between. CDR1 and CDR2 from the germline V gene are MNHEY and SMNVEV (reference sequence). The CDR3 is 11 residues long. The DNA for the CDR3 is TGTGCCAGCAGTTTTTACAATGAGCAGTTCTTC. The encoded protein is CASSFYNEQFF.

The chain uses TRBV19 and TRBJ2-7; 12 nucleotides agree with TRBD1. V dropped 3 bases and J dropped 5; count of bases not matched to a gene: 5. Per germline, CDR1 LNHDA and CDR2 SQIVND (reference sequence). CDR3 length: 15 residues. DNA of the CDR3: TGTGCCAGTAGTATTTGGGGACAGGGGGCCGACGAGCAGTACTTC. This sequence encodes CASSIWGQGADEQYF.

The gene calls are TRBV6-6 and TRBJ2-1; D gene ambiguous. CDR3 length equals 13 residues. Looked up from germline, CDR1 is MNHNY and CDR2 is SVGAGI (reference sequence). V was shortened by 7 bases and J by 3 bases, with 10 bases between the two germline ends. The CDR3: CASTTALYNEQFF. Written as DNA, the CDR3 is TGTGCCAGCACCACGGCCCTCTACAATGAGCAGTTCTTC.

This clone was observed a single time. The CDR3 DNA follows: TGTGCCAGTAGTACTTACACCGCAACTAATGAAAAACTGTTTTTT. As protein: CASSTYTATNEKLFF. V and J are TRBV19 and TRBJ1-4; D is uncertain. Germline CDR1 and CDR2: LNHDA and SQIVND (reference sequence). V was trimmed by 4 bases and J by 0 bases, leaving 9 bases between them. This CDR3 spans 15 amino acids. Full variable domain (remainder filled in from reference TRBV19 and TRBJ1-4): DGGITQSPKYLFRKEGQNVTLSCEQNLNHDAMYWYRQDPGQGLRLIYYSQIVNDFQKGDIAEGYSVSREKKESFPLTVTSAQKNPTAFYLCASSTYTATNEKLFFGSGTQLSVL.

J is TRBJ1-1 and V is TRBV5-6; D may be TRBD1 (6 bases). Trimming removed 1 base at V and 6 bases at J, with 22 bases between. CDR1 is SGHDT and CDR2 is YYEEEE in the germline V gene. The CDR3 is 17 amino acids. CDR3 in amino acids: CASSLWRQEEVGPEAFF. The CDR3 DNA reads as TGTGCCAGCAGCTTGTGGCGACAGGAGGAGGTCGGGCCTGAAGCTTTCTTT.

Remarks on this clone: Other DNA sequences within the sample encode an identical CDR3. The chain combines TRBV5-1 with TRBJ2-1; D might be TRBD1 (5 bases). This CDR3 spans 13 amino acids. CDR1 and CDR2 (germline): SGHRS, YFSETQ. Trimming pared 4 bases from V and 4 bases from J, leaving 9 bases between. The DNA for the CDR3 is TGCGCCAGCAGCGTAGACAGTTACAATGAGCAGTTCTTC. Its translation: CASSVDSYNEQFF.

The chain links TRBV27 to TRBJ2-2; D gene uncertain. Germline CDR1 is MNHEY and CDR2 is SMNVEV (reference sequence). The V and J ends lost 4 bases and 6 bases respectively, with 6 bases between them. This CDR3 has 12 amino acids. CDR3 amino acids: CASSWWAGELFF. The DNA of the CDR3 is TGTGCCAGCAGTTGGTGGGCCGGGGAGCTGTTTTTT.

The chain joins TRBV6-1 to TRBJ2-5; possibly TRBD2 for D (5 bases). The DNA end favors TRBJ2-7, so the J call may be wrong. This CDR3 has 14 residues. Germline CDR1 MNHNS, CDR2 SASEGT. The CDR3 loop is CASSEERVPYEQYF. As DNA, the CDR3 is TGTGCCAGCAGTGAAGAGAGGGTGCCCTACGAGCAGTACTTC.

The chain joins TRBV10-2 to TRBJ1-6; tentatively, D is TRBD1 (5 bases). The CDR3 spans 14 residues. V shed 6 bases and J shed 10 bases, with 16 bases lying between them. CDR1 and CDR2 (germline): WSHSY, SAAADI. The CDR3 DNA sequence: TGCGCCAGCAGCCTTGGGGGGGAGGACTCACCCCTCCACTTT. This gives the protein CASSLGGEDSPLHF.